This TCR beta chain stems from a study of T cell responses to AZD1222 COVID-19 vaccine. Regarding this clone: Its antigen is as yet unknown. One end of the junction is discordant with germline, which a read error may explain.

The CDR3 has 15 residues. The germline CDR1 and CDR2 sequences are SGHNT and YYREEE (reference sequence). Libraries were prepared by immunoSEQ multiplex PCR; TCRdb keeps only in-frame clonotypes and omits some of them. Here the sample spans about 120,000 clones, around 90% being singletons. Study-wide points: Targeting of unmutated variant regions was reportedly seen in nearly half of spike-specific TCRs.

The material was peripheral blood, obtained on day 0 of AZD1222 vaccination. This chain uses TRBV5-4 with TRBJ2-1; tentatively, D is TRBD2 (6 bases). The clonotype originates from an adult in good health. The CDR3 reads CASSSTRDSFNEQFF. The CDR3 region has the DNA TGTGCCAGCAGCTCAACCCGGGACTCCTTCAATGAGCAGTTCTTC. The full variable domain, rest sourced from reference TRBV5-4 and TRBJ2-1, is ETGVTQSPTHLIKTRGQQVTLRCSSQSGHNTVSWYQQALGQGPQFIFQYYREEENGRGNFPPRFSGLQFPNYSSELNVNALELDDSALYLCASSSTRDSFNEQFFGPGTRLTVL.